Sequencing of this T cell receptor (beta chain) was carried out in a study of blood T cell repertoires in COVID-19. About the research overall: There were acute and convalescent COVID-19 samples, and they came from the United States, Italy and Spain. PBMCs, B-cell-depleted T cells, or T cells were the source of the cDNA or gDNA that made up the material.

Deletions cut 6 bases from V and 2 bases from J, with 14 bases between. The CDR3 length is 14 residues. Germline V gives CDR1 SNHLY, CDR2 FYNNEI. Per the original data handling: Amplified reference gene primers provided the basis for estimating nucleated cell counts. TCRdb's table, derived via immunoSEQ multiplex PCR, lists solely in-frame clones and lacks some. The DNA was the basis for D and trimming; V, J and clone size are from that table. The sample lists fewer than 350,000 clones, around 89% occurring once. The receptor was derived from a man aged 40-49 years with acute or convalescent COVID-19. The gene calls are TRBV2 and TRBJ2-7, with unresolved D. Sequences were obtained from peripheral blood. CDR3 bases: TGTGCCAGCAGGGCAGTTAGAGGTACCTACGAGCAGTACTTC. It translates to CASRAVRGTYEQYF.